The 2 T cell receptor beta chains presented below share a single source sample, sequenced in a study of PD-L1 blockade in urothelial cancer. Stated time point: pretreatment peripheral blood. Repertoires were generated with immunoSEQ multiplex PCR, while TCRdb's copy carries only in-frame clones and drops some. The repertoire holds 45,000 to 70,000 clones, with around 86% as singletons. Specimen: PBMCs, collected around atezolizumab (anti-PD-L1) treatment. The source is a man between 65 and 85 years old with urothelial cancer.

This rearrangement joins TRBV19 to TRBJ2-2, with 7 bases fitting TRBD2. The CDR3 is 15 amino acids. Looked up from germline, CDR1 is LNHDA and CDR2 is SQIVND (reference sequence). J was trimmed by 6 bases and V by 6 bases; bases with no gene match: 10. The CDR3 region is CASRTGGGVAGELFF. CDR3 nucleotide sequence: TGTGCCAGTAGGACGGGGGGTGGAGTCGCCGGGGAGCTGTTTTTT.

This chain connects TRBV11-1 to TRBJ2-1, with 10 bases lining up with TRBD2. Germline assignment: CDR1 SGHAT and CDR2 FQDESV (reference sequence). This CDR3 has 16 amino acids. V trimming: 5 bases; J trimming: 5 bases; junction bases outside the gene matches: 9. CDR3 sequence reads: CASSLTVLAGDNEQFF. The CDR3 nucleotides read TGTGCCAGCAGCCTTACTGTGCTAGCGGGGGACAATGAGCAGTTCTTC.